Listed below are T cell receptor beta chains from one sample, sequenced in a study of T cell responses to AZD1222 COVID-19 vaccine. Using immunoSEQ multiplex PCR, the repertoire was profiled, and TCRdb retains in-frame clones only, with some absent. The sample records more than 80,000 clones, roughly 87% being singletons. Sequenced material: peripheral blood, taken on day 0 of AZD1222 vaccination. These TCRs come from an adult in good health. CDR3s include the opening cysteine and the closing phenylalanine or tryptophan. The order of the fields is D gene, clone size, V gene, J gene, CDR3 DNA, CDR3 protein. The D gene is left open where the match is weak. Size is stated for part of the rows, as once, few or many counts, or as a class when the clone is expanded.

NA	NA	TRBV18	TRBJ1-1	TGTGCCAGCTCACCCGGGGACTTCTTCCTGACTGAAGCTTTCTTT	CASSPGDFFLTEAFF
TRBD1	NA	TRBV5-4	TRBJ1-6	TGTGCCAGCAGCTTGTCCCCGGGACAGGTCAATTCACCCCTCCACTTT	CASSLSPGQVNSPLHF
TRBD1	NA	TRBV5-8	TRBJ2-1	TGTGCCAGCAGCTCGGACAGGGGGACGATCGGAACGAATGAGCAGTTCTTC	CASSSDRGTIGTNEQFF
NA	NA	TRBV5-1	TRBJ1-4	TGCGCCAGCAGCTTGGAGGGGCAGCCTAATGAAAAACTGTTTTTT	CASSLEGQPNEKLFF
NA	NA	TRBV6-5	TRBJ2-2	TGTGCCAGCAGTCGAGGAGGCGGGGAGCTGTTTTTT	CASSRGGGELFF
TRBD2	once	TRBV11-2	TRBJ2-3	TGTGCCAGCAGCTTAGATTTTCTAGCGGGAGGGCCAGATACGCAGTATTTT	CASSLDFLAGGPDTQYF
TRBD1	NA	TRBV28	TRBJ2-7	TGTGCCAGCAGGACAGGGGGCCAAGGCTACGAGCAGTACTTC	CASRTGGQGYEQYF
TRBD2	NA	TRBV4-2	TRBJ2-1	TGTGCCAGCAGCCAAGTCGCGACTAGCGGGAATGAGCAGTTCTTC	CASSQVATSGNEQFF
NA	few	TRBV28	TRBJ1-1	TGTGCCAGCAGTCCAGGATTTATCGGGAACACTGAAGCTTTCTTT	CASSPGFIGNTEAFF
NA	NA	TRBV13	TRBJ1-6	TGTGCCAGCAGCTTAGCAGGAGGTAACCGGAATTCACCCCTCCACTTT	CASSLAGGNRNSPLHF